One sample yielded the 5 T cell receptor beta chains listed below, sequenced in a study of a mutant IDH1 vaccine in newly diagnosed glioma. The time point here: week 5, during vaccination. Each vaccine dose was 300 ug of mutant IDH1 20-mer peptide, with topical imiquimod. Some clones are missing from TCRdb's copy, which holds only in-frame ones; the method was immunoSEQ multiplex PCR. The data show about 60,000 clones, about 88% seen once. These receptors are not linked to any known antigen. Source: PBMCs, taken from a glioma patient whose treatment included an IDH1 peptide vaccine. Receptor source: a woman in her forties or fifties with glioma.

This chain connects TRBV7-7 to TRBJ2-1, with 8 bases lining up with TRBD1. The CDR3 is 16 residues long. The germline V gene has CDR1 SSHAT and CDR2 FNYEAQ (reference sequence). J was trimmed by 4 bases and V by 1 base; bases with no gene match: 6. DNA for the CDR3: TGTGCCAGCAGCTTAGTCCAGGGGGCTCTGTACAATGAGCAGTTCTTC. As protein: CASSLVQGALYNEQFF.

V gene TRBV29-1 combines with J gene TRBJ1-2; D remains unclear. Trimming shortened V by 4 bases and J by 8 bases, and 14 bases separated the two germline ends. This CDR3 region has 12 residues. Germline V lookup: CDR1 SQVTM, CDR2 ANQGSEA. CDR3 DNA sequence: TGCAGCGTTGTCGAGGGAGAATCGGGCTACACCTTC. The encoded protein is CSVVEGESGYTF.

The gene calls are TRBV2 and TRBJ2-3; 7 bases fit TRBD1. This CDR3 spans 13 amino acids. Germline CDR1 reads SNHLY; CDR2 reads FYNNEI. Losses at the gene ends were 5 bases for V and 4 bases for J; bases not matched to a gene: 3. The CDR3: CASSRQGADTQYF. The CDR3 coding sequence is TGTGCCAGCAGTCGACAGGGTGCAGATACGCAGTATTTT.

This chain links TRBV15 with TRBJ2-5; D possibly uses TRBD1 or TRBD2 (6 bases each). In germline, CDR1 is LNHNV, CDR2 YYDKDF (reference sequence). The CDR3 is 16 residues long. Trimming cost V 0 bases and J 3 bases, with 14 bases left between them. CDR3 bases: TGTGCCACCAGCAGAGATTGGCTGGAGGGGGAAGAGACCCAGTACTTC. Protein: CATSRDWLEGEETQYF.

This rearrangement joins TRBV20-1 to TRBJ2-1, with D unresolved. V lost 4 bases, J lost 8 bases, and 9 bases lay in between. Germline CDR1 reads DFQATT; CDR2 reads SNEGSKA (reference sequence). CDR3 length equals 11 residues. The CDR3 DNA reads TGCAGTGCTACCCGAAGAGATGAGCAGTTCTTC. It specifies CSATRRDEQFF.